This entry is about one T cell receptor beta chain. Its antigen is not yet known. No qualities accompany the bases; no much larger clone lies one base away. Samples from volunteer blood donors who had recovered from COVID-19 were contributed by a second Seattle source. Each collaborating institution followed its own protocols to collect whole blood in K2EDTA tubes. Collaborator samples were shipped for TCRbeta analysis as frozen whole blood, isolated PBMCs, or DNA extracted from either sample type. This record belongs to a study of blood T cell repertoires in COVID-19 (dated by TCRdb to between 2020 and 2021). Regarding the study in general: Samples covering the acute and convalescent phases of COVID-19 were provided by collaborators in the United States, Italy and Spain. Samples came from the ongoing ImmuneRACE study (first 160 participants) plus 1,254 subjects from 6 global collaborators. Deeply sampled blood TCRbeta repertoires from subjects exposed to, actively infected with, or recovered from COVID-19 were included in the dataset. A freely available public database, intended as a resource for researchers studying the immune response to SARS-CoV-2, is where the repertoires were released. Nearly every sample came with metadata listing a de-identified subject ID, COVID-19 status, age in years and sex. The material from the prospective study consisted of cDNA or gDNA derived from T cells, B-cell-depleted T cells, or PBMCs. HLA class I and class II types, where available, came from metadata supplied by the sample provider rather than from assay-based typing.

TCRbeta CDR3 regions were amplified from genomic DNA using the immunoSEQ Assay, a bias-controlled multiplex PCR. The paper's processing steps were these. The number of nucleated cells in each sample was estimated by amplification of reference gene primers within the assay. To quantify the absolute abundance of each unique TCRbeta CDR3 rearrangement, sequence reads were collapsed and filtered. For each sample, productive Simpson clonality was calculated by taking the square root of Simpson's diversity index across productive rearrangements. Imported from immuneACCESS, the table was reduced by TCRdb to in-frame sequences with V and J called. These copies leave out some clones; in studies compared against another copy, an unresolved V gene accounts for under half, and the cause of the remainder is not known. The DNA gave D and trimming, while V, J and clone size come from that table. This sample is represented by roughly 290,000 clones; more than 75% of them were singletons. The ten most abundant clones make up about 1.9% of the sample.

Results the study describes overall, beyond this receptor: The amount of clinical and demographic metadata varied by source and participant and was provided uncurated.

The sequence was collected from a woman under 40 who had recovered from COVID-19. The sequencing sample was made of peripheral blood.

The nucleotide sequence reads TGTGCCAGTAGATCAGACAACGAGCAGTACTTC. This codes for CASRSDNEQYF. The chain couples TRBV19 to TRBJ2-7; no D gene call is confident. Cut back by 6 bases and 5 bases, the V and J ends lie 8 bases apart. From its cysteine to its phenylalanine, the CDR3 spans 11 amino acids. Solely the CDR3 DNA is kept, with 33 bases framed from the first base. The germline V gene (reference sequence) provides CDR1 LNHDA and CDR2 SQIVND. The CDR3, completed at both ends by the reference TRBV19 and TRBJ2-7 genes, gives the full variable domain DGGITQSPKYLFRKEGQNVTLSCEQNLNHDAMYWYRQDPGQGLRLIYYSQIVNDFQKGDIAEGYSVSREKKESFPLTVTSAQKNPTAFYLCASRSDNEQYFGPGTRLTVT.